The T cell receptor (beta chain) described here comes from a study of post-analysis software for immune sequencing data. Study results and caveats: Patients used a few TRBV segments, including TRBV5-6, TRBV5-1 and TRBV20-1, more often than controls. Significantly decreased normalized Chao1 diversity was recorded for multiple sclerosis patients relative to controls.

Details on this clonotype: Its antigen remains unidentified.

Trimming removed 2 bases from V and 0 bases from J, with 11 bases in between. CDR3 length: 16 amino acids. Germline V lookup: CDR1 LGHNA, CDR2 YNFKEQ. Unique molecular identifiers were carried by the TCR beta cDNA libraries. Out of roughly 1 to 11 million T cells, about 460,000 cDNA molecules were generated. From the PCR reads, TCRdb called clonotypes with MiXCR, one entry per CDR3 protein. The table has 600,000 to 700,000 distinct CDR3 sequences, roughly three fifths seen once. The rearrangement joins TRBV4-2 to TRBJ2-4; D is undetermined. The sequence was collected from a girl aged 2-10 years with multiple sclerosis. Input material: blood. The DNA of the CDR3 is TGTGCCAGCAGCCAAAAGGAGTCCATAGCCAAAAACATTCAGTACTTC. This gives the protein CASSQKESIAKNIQYF.